One sample yielded the 8 T cell receptor beta chains listed below, sequenced in a study of PD-1 blockade in mismatch repair-deficient tumors. The time point was: approximately nine-day in vitro stimulation with candidate mutation-associated neoantigen peptide 1. These receptors' targets are unknown. The protocol was immunoSEQ multiplex PCR, while the TCRdb copy is restricted to in-frame clones and leaves out a portion. This table holds 8,500 to 10,000 clones, about 88% found once. The starting material was cells cultured in vitro, obtained from a patient treated with pembrolizumab. The source of these receptors is an adult with mismatch repair-deficient cancer.

The rearrangement links TRBV28 to TRBJ2-3; D remains ambiguous. The CDR3 length is 12 residues. CDR1 and CDR2 from the germline V gene are MDHEN and SYDVKM. V dropped 8 bases and J dropped 0 bases, with 6 bases sitting between them. DNA of the CDR3: TGTGCCAGCCTACGAAGCACAGATACGCAGTATTTT. It yields the protein CASLRSTDTQYF.

This clone is labeled large. The V and J genes are TRBV15 and TRBJ1-6; 7 positions match TRBD1. This CDR3 region has 13 residues. The V segment lost 4 bases and the J segment 9 bases; nucleotides outside the gene matches: 3. Germline values: CDR1 LNHNV, CDR2 YYDKDF (reference sequence). The DNA of the CDR3 is TGTGCCACCAGCACCGACAGGGTTTCACCCCTCCACTTT. Its protein product is CATSTDRVSPLHF. Looking up the rest from reference TRBV15 and TRBJ1-6 gives the full variable domain: DAMVIQNPRYQVTQFGKPVTLSCSQTLNHNVMYWYQQKSSQAPKLLFHYYDKDFNNEADTPDNFQSRRPNTSFCFLDIRSPGLGDTAMYLCATSTDRVSPLHFGNGTRLTVT.

This chain connects TRBV28 to TRBJ2-7; 7 bases align to TRBD2. The CDR3 is made up of 14 amino acids. V gave up 2 bases and J gave up 2 bases; unmatched junction bases: 3. Germline CDR1 reads MDHEN; CDR2 reads SYDVKM. CDR3 nucleotide sequence: TGTGCCAGCAGTTTACGGGGGAGGGCCTACGAGCAGTACTTC. It codes for CASSLRGRAYEQYF.

The rearrangement uses TRBV11-1 and TRBJ1-2; 9 nucleotides match TRBD1. The CDR3 has 14 residues. Germline trimming cut 0 bases from V and 5 bases from J; bases unmatched to any gene: 1. Germline V CDR1 and CDR2: SGHAT, FQDESV (reference sequence). CDR3 region: CASSLAQGAYGYTF. The CDR3 region has the DNA TGTGCCAGCAGCTTAGCACAGGGGGCGTATGGCTACACCTTC.

The chain is built from TRBV5-6 and TRBJ2-3, with D perhaps assigned TRBD1 or TRBD2 (6 bases each). Germline V gene lookup returns CDR1 SGHDT and CDR2 YYEEEE. This CDR3 contains 16 residues. Trimming left V 1 base short and J 1 base short, with 13 bases between. CDR3 in DNA: TGTGCCAGCAGCTTGACGGGGGCGTGGGGCACAGATACGCAGTATTTT. It encodes CASSLTGAWGTDTQYF. The whole variable domain, filled in from reference TRBV5-6 and TRBJ2-3, reads DAGVTQSPTHLIKTRGQQVTLRCSPKSGHDTVSWYQQALGQGPQFIFQYYEEEERQRGNFPDRFSGHQFPNYSSELNVNALLLGDSALYLCASSLTGAWGTDTQYFGPGTRLTVL.

This clone appeared a few times. V and J are TRBV7-2 and TRBJ2-7, with 8 bases that match TRBD2. With 5 bases clipped from V and 0 bases from J, the junction kept 15 bases outside the gene matches. Germline V lookup: CDR1 SGHTA, CDR2 FQGNSA. This CDR3 spans 18 amino acids. For the CDR3, the DNA is TGTGCCAGCAGCCCTGACCCGGGACTAGTGGGGTCCTCCTACGAGCAGTACTTC. This sequence encodes CASSPDPGLVGSSYEQYF.

V and J are TRBV6-5 and TRBJ2-7; a weak D match, TRBD1 (5 bases). Trimming took off 4 bases at V and 5 bases at J, with 9 bases between the two ends. This CDR3 has 12 residues. The V gene's germline CDR1 is MNHEY and CDR2 SVGAGI. This CDR3 reads CASSSGFNEQYF. CDR3 nucleotide sequence: TGTGCCAGCAGTTCAGGGTTCAACGAGCAGTACTTC.

The chain combines TRBV20-1 with TRBJ2-5; 9 bases align to TRBD1. J lost 13 bases, V lost 3 bases, and 6 bases had no gene match. The CDR3 covers 11 residues. Germline assignment: CDR1 DFQATT and CDR2 SNEGSKA (reference sequence). The CDR3 protein is CSASSGTGRYF. CDR3 DNA sequence: TGCAGTGCTAGCAGTGGGACAGGGCGGTACTTC.